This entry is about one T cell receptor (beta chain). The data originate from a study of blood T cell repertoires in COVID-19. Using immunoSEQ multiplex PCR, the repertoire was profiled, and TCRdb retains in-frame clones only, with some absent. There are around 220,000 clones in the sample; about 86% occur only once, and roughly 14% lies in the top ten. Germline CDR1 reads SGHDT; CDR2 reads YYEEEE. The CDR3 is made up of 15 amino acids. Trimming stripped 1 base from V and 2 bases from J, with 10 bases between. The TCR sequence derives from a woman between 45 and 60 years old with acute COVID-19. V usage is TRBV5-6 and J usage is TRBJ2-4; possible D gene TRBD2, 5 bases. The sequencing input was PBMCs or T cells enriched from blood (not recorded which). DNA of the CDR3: TGTGCCAGCAGCTTGCCCGGGGAGTCCAAAAACATTCAGTACTTC. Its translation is CASSLPGESKNIQYF. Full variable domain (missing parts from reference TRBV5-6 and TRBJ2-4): DAGVTQSPTHLIKTRGQQVTLRCSPKSGHDTVSWYQQALGQGPQFIFQYYEEEERQRGNFPDRFSGHQFPNYSSELNVNALLLGDSALYLCASSLPGESKNIQYFGAGTRLSVL.